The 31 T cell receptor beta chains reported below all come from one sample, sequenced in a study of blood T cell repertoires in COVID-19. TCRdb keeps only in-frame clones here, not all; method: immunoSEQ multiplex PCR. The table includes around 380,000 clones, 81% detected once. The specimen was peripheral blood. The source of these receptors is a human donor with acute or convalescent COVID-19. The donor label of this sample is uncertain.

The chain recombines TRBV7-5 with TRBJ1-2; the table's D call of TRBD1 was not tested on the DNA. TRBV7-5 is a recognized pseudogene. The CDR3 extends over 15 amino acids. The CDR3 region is CVRSTWARDNYGYTF. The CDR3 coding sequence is TGTGTCAGAAGCACCTGGGCCAGGGATAACTATGGCTACACCTTC.

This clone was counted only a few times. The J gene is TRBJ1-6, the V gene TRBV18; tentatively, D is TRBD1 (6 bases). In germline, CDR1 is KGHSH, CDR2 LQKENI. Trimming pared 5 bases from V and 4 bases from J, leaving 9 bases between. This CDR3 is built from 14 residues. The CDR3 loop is CASSRDKYNSPLHF. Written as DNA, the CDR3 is TGTGCCAGCTCAAGGGACAAATATAATTCACCCCTCCACTTT.

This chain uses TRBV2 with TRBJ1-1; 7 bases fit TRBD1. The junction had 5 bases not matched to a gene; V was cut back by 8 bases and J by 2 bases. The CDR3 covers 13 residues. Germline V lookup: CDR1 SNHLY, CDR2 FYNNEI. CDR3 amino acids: CASGGQPNTEAFF. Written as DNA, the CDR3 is TGTGCCAGCGGGGGACAGCCCAACACTGAAGCTTTCTTT. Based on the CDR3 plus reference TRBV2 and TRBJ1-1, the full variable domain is EPEVTQTPSHQVTQMGQEVILRCVPISNHLYFYWYRQILGQKVEFLVSFYNNEISEKSEIFDDQFSVERPDGSNFTLKIRSTKLEDSAMYFCASGGQPNTEAFFGQGTRLTVV.

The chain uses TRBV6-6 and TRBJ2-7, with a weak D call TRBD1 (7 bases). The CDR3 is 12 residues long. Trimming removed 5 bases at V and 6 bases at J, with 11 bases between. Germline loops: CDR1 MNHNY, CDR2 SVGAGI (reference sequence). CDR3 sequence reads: CASSHQGGEQYF. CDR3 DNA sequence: TGTGCCAGCAGTCATCAGGGGGGCGAGCAGTACTTC.

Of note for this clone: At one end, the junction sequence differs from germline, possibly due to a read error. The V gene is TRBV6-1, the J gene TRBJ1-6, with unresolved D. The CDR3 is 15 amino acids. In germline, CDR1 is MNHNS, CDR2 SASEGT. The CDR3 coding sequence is TGTGCCAGCAGGGAAGACACCAGCTATAATTCACCCCTCCACTTT. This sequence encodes CASREDTSYNSPLHF.

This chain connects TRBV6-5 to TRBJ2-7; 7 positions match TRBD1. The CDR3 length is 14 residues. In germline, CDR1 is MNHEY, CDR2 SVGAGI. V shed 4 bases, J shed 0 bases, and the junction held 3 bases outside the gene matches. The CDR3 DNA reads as TGTGCCAGCAGTTGGGGACAGAGCTCCTACGAGCAGTACTTC. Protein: CASSWGQSSYEQYF.

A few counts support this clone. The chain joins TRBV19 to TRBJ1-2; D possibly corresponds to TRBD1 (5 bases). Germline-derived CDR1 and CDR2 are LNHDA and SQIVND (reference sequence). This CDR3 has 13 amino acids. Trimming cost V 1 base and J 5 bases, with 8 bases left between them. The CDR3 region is CASSIARGYGYTF. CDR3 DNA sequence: TGTGCCAGTAGTATAGCCCGGGGGTATGGCTACACCTTC.

In DNA form, the CDR3 reads TGTGCCAGCTTCCGGACAGGGGGTGCCTACGAGCAGTACTTC. As protein: CASFRTGGAYEQYF. This chain links TRBV2 with TRBJ2-7; 10 bases align to TRBD1. CDR1 is SNHLY, CDR2 FYNNEI, per germline. V was clipped by 8 bases and J by 2 bases; unmatched bases: 6. The CDR3 consists of 14 residues.

The CDR3 nucleotides are TGTGCCAGCAGCCCGCAATTGGGGCTACCCCAAGAGACCCAGTACTTC. Translating it yields CASSPQLGLPQETQYF. The rearrangement joins TRBV5-6 to TRBJ2-5; D might be TRBD1 (5 bases). Germline-derived CDR1 and CDR2 are SGHDT and YYEEEE. This CDR3 has 16 residues. V lost 4 bases and J 1 base, leaving 17 bases between the germline ends.

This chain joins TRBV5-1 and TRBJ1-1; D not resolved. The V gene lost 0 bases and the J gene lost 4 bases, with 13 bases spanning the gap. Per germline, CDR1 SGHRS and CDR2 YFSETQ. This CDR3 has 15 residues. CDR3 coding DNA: TGCGCCAGCAGCTTGGGGGCCCAACCCGGCACTGAAGCTTTCTTT. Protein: CASSLGAQPGTEAFF. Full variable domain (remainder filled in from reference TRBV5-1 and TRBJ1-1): KAGVTQTPRYLIKTRGQQVTLSCSPISGHRSVSWYQQTPGQGLQFLFEYFSETQRNKGNFPGRFSGRQFSNSRSEMNVSTLELGDSALYLCASSLGAQPGTEAFFGQGTRLTVV.

DNA for the CDR3: TGTGTCAGAAGCTTTAGTTCAGGGGACCCAAGCGAGCAGTACTTC. Translation: CVRSFSSGDPSEQYF. The chain carries TRBV7-5 and TRBJ2-7; TRBD1 is the table's D call, not checked against the DNA. TRBV7-5 is a known pseudogene. The CDR3 consists of 15 residues.

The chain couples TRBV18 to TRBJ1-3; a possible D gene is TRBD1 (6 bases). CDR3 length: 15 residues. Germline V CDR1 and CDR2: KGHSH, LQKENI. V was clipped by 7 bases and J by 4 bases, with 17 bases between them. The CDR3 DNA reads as TGTGCCAGCTGTGACAGGATGACCCCCGGAAACACCATATATTTT. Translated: CASCDRMTPGNTIYF.

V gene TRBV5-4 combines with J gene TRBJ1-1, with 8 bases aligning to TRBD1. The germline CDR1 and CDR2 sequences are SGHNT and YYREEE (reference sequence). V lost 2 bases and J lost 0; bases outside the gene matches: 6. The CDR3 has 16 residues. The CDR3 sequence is CASSFGGTGLNTEAFF. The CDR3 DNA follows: TGTGCCAGCAGCTTCGGGGGGACAGGTTTGAACACTGAAGCTTTCTTT.

Here the CDR3 reads CASSLTGGRQPQHF. DNA of the CDR3: TGTGCCAGCAGCTTAACGGGGGGACGGCAGCCCCAGCATTTT. This sequence joins TRBV11-2 and TRBJ1-5, with a possible D match to TRBD1 (5 bases). The V gene lost 2 bases and the J gene lost 7 bases, with 12 bases spanning the gap. The CDR3 spans 14 residues. The V gene's germline CDR1 is SGHAT and CDR2 FQNNGV.

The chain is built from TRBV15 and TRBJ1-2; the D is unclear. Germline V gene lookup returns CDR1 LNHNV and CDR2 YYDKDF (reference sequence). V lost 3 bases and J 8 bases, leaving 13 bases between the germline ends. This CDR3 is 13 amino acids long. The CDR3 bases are TGTGCCACCAGCAGTTCCGGGATAGGGGGCTACACCTTC. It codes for CATSSSGIGGYTF.

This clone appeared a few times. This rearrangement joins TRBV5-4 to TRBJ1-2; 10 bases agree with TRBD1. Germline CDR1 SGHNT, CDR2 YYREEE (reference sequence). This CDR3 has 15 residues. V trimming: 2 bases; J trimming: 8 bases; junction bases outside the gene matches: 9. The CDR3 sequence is CASSFAQTGGIGYTF. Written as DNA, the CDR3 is TGTGCCAGCAGCTTCGCTCAGACAGGGGGCATAGGCTACACCTTC.

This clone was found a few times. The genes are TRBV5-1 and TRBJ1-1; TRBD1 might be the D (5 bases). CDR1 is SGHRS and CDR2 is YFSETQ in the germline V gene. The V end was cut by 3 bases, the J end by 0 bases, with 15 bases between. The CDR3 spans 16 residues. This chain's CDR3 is CASSWAGRAMNTEAFF. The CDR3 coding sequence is TGCGCCAGCAGCTGGGCAGGCAGGGCCATGAACACTGAAGCTTTCTTT.

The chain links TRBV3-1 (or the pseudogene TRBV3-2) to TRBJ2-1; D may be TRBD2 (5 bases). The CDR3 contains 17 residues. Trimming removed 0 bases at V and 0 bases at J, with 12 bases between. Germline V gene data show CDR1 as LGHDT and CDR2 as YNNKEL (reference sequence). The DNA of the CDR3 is TGTGCCAGCAGCCAAGAACTTGAGGGCTTCTCCTACAATGAGCAGTTCTTC. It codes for CASSQELEGFSYNEQFF.

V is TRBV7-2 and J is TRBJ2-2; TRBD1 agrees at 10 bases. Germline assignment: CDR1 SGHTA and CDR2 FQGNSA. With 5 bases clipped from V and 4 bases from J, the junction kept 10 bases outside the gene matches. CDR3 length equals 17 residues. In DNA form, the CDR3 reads TGTGCCAGCAGCCCTCGACAGGGGGCTGTTGGCACCGGGGAGCTGTTTTTT. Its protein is CASSPRQGAVGTGELFF. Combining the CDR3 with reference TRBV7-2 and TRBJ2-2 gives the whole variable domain GAGVSQSPSNKVTEKGKDVELRCDPISGHTALYWYRQSLGQGLEFLIYFQGNSAPDKSGLPSDRFSAERTGGSVSTLTIQRTQQEDSAVYLCASSPRQGAVGTGELFFGEGSRLTVL.

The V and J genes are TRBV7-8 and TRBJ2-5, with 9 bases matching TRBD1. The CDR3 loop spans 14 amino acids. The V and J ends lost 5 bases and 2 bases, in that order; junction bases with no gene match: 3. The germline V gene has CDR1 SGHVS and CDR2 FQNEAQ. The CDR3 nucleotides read TGTGCCAGCAGCCAAGGGACAGGGCAAGAGACCCAGTACTTC. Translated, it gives CASSQGTGQETQYF.

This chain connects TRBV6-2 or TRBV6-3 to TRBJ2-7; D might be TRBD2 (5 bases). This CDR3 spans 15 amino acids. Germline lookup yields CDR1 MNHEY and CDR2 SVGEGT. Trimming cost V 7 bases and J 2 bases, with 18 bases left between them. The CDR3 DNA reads TGTGCCAGCACCCCCCGGGATGTAACCACCTACGAGCAGTACTTC. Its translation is CASTPRDVTTYEQYF.

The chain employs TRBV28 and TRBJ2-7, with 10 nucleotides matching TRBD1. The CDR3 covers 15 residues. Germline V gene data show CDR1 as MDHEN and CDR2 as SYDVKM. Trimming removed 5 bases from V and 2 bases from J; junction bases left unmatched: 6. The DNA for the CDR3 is TGTGCCAGCAGTCGGGGACAGGGGTCTACCTACGAGCAGTACTTC. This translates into CASSRGQGSTYEQYF.

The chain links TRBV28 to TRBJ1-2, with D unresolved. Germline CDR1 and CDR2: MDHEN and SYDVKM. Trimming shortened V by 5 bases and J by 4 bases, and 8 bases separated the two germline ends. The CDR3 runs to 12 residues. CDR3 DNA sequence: TGTGCCAGCAGTCGGAACAGCTATGGCTACACCTTC. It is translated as CASSRNSYGYTF.

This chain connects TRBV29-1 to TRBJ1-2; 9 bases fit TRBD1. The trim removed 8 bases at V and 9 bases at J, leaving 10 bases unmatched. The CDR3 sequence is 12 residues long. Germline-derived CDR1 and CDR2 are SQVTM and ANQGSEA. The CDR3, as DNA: TGCAGCTCCCGGGACAGGGACATTCGCTACACCTTC. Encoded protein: CSSRDRDIRYTF.

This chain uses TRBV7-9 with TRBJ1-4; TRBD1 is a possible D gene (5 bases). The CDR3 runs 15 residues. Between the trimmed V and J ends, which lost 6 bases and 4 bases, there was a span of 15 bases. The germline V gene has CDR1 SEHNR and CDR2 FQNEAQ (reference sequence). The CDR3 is CASSTTGNLNEKLFF. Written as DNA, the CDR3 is TGTGCCAGCAGTACTACAGGAAACCTTAATGAAAAACTGTTTTTT.

The CDR3 reads CASRRGGQAVYGYTF. CDR3 DNA: TGTGCCAGCAGAAGGGGAGGGCAGGCAGTCTATGGCTACACCTTC. The chain combines TRBV6-5 with TRBJ1-2; D possibly corresponds to TRBD1 (5 bases). The CDR3 consists of 15 residues. Trimming pared 6 bases from V and 4 bases from J, leaving 18 bases between. The germline V gene encodes CDR1 MNHEY and CDR2 SVGAGI.

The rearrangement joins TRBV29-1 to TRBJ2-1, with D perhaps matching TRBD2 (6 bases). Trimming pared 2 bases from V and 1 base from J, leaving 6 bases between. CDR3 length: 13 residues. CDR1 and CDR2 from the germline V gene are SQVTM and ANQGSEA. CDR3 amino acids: CSVELASYNEQFF. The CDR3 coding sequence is TGCAGCGTTGAACTAGCGTCCTACAATGAGCAGTTCTTC.

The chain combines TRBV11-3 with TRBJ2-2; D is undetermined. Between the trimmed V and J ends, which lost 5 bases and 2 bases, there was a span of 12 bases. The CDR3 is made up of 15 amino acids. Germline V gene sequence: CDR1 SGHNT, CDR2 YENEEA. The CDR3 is CASSPGAINTGELFF. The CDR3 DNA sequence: TGTGCCAGCAGCCCCGGAGCGATCAACACCGGGGAGCTGTTTTTT.

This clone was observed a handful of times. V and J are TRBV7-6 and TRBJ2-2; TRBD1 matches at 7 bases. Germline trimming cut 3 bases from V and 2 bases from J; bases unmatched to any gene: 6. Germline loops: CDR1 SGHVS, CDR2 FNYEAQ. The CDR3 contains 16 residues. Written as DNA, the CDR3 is TGTGCCAGCAGCTTCTCCGGGACAGTTAACACCGGGGAGCTGTTTTTT. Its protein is CASSFSGTVNTGELFF.

DNA of the CDR3: TGTGCCAGCAATCCCTACGGGAATTCACCCCTCCACTTT. Translated, it gives CASNPYGNSPLHF. The V and J genes are TRBV7-9 and TRBJ1-6; no clear D. The V end was cut by 7 bases, the J end by 7 bases, with 11 bases between. Germline V gene sequence: CDR1 SEHNR, CDR2 FQNEAQ (reference sequence). The CDR3 totals 13 residues.

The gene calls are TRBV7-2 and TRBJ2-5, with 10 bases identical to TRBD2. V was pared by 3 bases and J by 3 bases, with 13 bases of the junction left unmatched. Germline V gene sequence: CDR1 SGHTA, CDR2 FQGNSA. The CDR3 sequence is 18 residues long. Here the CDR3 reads CASSFGTAGGPREETQYF. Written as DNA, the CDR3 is TGTGCCAGCAGCTTCGGCACAGCGGGGGGGCCGAGGGAAGAGACCCAGTACTTC.